This is a list of T cell receptor beta chains from one sample in a study of T cells in Graves' hyperthyroidism and ophthalmopathy. TCRdb redid the calling of the multiplex PCR reads with MiXCR, one entry per CDR3 protein. The data show almost 350,000 distinct CDR3 sequences, with about a sixth seen just once and 15% to 17% held by the top ten. Sequencing was done on a sample of blood. The receptors derive from a woman between 40 and 55 years old with Graves' ophthalmopathy. CDR3s include the opening cysteine and the closing phenylalanine or tryptophan. The order of the fields is V gene, clone size, D gene, J gene, CDR3 DNA, CDR3 protein. A D gene is named only where the DNA matches it firmly. Size is stated for part of the rows, as once, few or many counts, or as a class when the clone is expanded.

v_gene: TRBV12-3/TRBV12-4; abundance: many; d_gene: TRBD1; j_gene: TRBJ1-2; CDR3nt: TGTGCCAGCAAGGACAGGGGGCGACGTGGCTACACCTTC; CDR3aa: CASKDRGRRGYTF
v_gene: TRBV4-3; abundance: many; d_gene: .; j_gene: TRBJ1-1; CDR3nt: TGCGCCAGCAGCCACCAGGGTCAGCCTGAAGCTTTCTTT; CDR3aa: CASSHQGQPEAFF
v_gene: TRBV30; abundance: .; d_gene: TRBD1; j_gene: TRBJ2-7; CDR3nt: TGTGCCTGGAGCCTCCGGGACAGGGTCGGCGAGCAGTACTTC; CDR3aa: CAWSLRDRVGEQYF
v_gene: TRBV19; abundance: .; d_gene: .; j_gene: TRBJ2-5; CDR3nt: TGTGCCAGTAGTCAATTCCGGGGCCTCCAAGAGACCCAGTACTTC; CDR3aa: CASSQFRGLQETQYF
v_gene: TRBV19; abundance: many; d_gene: .; j_gene: TRBJ1-2; CDR3nt: TGTGCCAGTAAAATTTCCTCCACGGGCTATGGCTACACCTTC; CDR3aa: CASKISSTGYGYTF
v_gene: TRBV12-5; abundance: many; d_gene: .; j_gene: TRBJ1-5; CDR3nt: TGTGCTAGTGGTTTGGCAGGAGGGGGGGAACAGCCCCAGCATTTT; CDR3aa: CASGLAGGGEQPQHF
v_gene: TRBV3-2; abundance: many; d_gene: .; j_gene: TRBJ2-2; CDR3nt: TGTGCCAGCAGCCACAACACAGTGACCGGGGAGCTGTTTTTT; CDR3aa: CASSHNTVTGELFF
v_gene: TRBV6-5; abundance: many; d_gene: TRBD2; j_gene: TRBJ2-7; CDR3nt: TGTGCCAGCAGTTACGGGGGACTAGTCTACGAGCAGTACTTC; CDR3aa: CASSYGGLVYEQYF
v_gene: TRBV4-3; abundance: many; d_gene: .; j_gene: TRBJ2-2; CDR3nt: TGCGCCAGCAGCCAAGTACGCGCAGACCAAACCGGGGAGCTGTTTTTT; CDR3aa: CASSQVRADQTGELFF
v_gene: TRBV6-1; abundance: many; d_gene: TRBD1; j_gene: TRBJ1-5; CDR3nt: TGTGCCAGCAGAGACCGGGGACAGGGTTTTCAGCCCCAGCATTTT; CDR3aa: CASRDRGQGFQPQHF
v_gene: TRBV6-2/TRBV6-3; abundance: many; d_gene: .; j_gene: TRBJ2-2; CDR3nt: TGTGCCGTCGCTCGCAGTGCGAACACCGGGGAGCTGTTTTTT; CDR3aa: CAVARSANTGELFF
v_gene: TRBV7-2; abundance: .; d_gene: .; j_gene: TRBJ2-1; CDR3nt: TGTGCCAGCAGCTCTGTACCATACAATGAGCAGTTCTTC; CDR3aa: CASSSVPYNEQFF
v_gene: TRBV28; abundance: many; d_gene: .; j_gene: TRBJ2-3; CDR3nt: TGTGCCAGCAGTCCCCGTAGAGCCACAGATACGCAGTATTTT; CDR3aa: CASSPRRATDTQYF
v_gene: TRBV6-5; abundance: many; d_gene: TRBD1; j_gene: TRBJ2-7; CDR3nt: TGTGCCAGCAGTTCGGGGTTAAGGACAGGCGAGCAGTACTTC; CDR3aa: CASSSGLRTGEQYF
v_gene: TRBV4-3; abundance: many; d_gene: .; j_gene: TRBJ2-5; CDR3nt: TGCGCCAGCAGCCATAGTTTAGAGACCCAGTACTTC; CDR3aa: CASSHSLETQYF
v_gene: TRBV12-3/TRBV12-4; abundance: many; d_gene: .; j_gene: TRBJ2-2; CDR3nt: TGTGCCAGCAGTCCCCGACAGCTAACTAACACCGGGGAGCTGTTTTTT; CDR3aa: CASSPRQLTNTGELFF
v_gene: TRBV7-8; abundance: many; d_gene: .; j_gene: TRBJ2-2; CDR3nt: TGTGCCAGCAGCTTAAGAGCGGAGGACACCGGGGAGCTGTTTTTT; CDR3aa: CASSLRAEDTGELFF
v_gene: TRBV5-1; abundance: many; d_gene: .; j_gene: TRBJ1-1; CDR3nt: TGCGCCAGCAGCCCTGTAGGGACGGGGAACACTGAAGCTTTCTTT; CDR3aa: CASSPVGTGNTEAFF
v_gene: TRBV5-6; abundance: .; d_gene: .; j_gene: TRBJ1-5; CDR3nt: TGTGCCAGCAGCAAGGGGCCGGAGGGTCAGCCCCAGCATTTT; CDR3aa: CASSKGPEGQPQHF
v_gene: TRBV29-1; abundance: many; d_gene: .; j_gene: TRBJ2-5; CDR3nt: TGCAGCGTTGACGCAGGGGTAGAGACCCAGTACTTC; CDR3aa: CSVDAGVETQYF
v_gene: TRBV28; abundance: many; d_gene: TRBD1; j_gene: TRBJ1-3; CDR3nt: TGTGCCAGCAGTTCTCAGGACAGGCACTCTGGAAACACCATATATTTT; CDR3aa: CASSSQDRHSGNTIYF
v_gene: TRBV12-3/TRBV12-4; abundance: many; d_gene: TRBD1; j_gene: TRBJ2-7; CDR3nt: TGTGCCAGCAGTTTCGTACAGGGGGCAGGTGAGCAGTACTTC; CDR3aa: CASSFVQGAGEQYF
v_gene: TRBV6-2/TRBV6-3; abundance: many; d_gene: .; j_gene: TRBJ1-1; CDR3nt: TGTGCCAGCAGACTGGACGGGCTGAGCACTGAAGCTTTCTTT; CDR3aa: CASRLDGLSTEAFF
v_gene: TRBV7-2; abundance: many; d_gene: .; j_gene: TRBJ2-5; CDR3nt: TGTGCCAGCAGCTCCCTTGGGCGGGAGACCCAGTACTTC; CDR3aa: CASSSLGRETQYF
v_gene: TRBV5-1; abundance: many; d_gene: TRBD1; j_gene: TRBJ2-7; CDR3nt: TGTGCCAGCAGCCCGGGACAGGGGGGCTCCTACGAGCAGTACTTC; CDR3aa: CASSPGQGGSYEQYF
v_gene: TRBV25-1; abundance: many; d_gene: TRBD1; j_gene: TRBJ1-2; CDR3nt: TGTGCCAGCAGTGTAACCGGGACAGGGGGCACTGGAGGCTACACCTTC; CDR3aa: CASSVTGTGGTGGYTF
v_gene: TRBV20-1; abundance: .; d_gene: TRBD1; j_gene: TRBJ1-6; CDR3nt: TGCAGTGCTAGAGATTTTAGGGGGCATGGCTATAATTCACCCCTCCACTTT; CDR3aa: CSARDFRGHGYNSPLHF
v_gene: TRBV19; abundance: many; d_gene: .; j_gene: TRBJ1-2; CDR3nt: TGTGCCAGTAGTCGGACGGGGACCCTCGGGATTGAAGGCTACACCTTC; CDR3aa: CASSRTGTLGIEGYTF
v_gene: TRBV12-3/TRBV12-4; abundance: many; d_gene: .; j_gene: TRBJ2-7; CDR3nt: TGTGCCAGGCCAATCGACGAGCAGACCTACGAGCAGTACTTC; CDR3aa: CARPIDEQTYEQYF